This paragraph covers one T cell receptor (beta chain) sequence. The sample carries other DNA sequences with the same CDR3. Each PCR replicate from the sorted subsets contained approximately 0.2 ug DNA, which is about 31,000 T cell genomes. Measured with immunoSEQ multiplex PCR; TCRdb has only the in-frame clones, and not every one. Among some 1 million clones listed, about 75% were seen once. The record originates from a study of shared clonotypes between healthy human individuals. Trimming cost V 0 bases and J 0 bases; bases outside gene matches: 3. CDR1 KGHSH and CDR2 LQKENI come from the germline V gene. This CDR3 comprises 16 residues.

Sequencing was carried out using memory CD4+ T cells sorted from blood. The subset was: CD45RA-negative fraction. The receptor's source is a young man in good health. The chain couples TRBV18 to TRBJ2-3, with 7 bases identical to TRBD2. The chain's CDR3 is CASSPPGGLSTDTQYF. The CDR3 region has the DNA TGTGCCAGCTCACCACCGGGAGGGCTGAGCACAGATACGCAGTATTTT.